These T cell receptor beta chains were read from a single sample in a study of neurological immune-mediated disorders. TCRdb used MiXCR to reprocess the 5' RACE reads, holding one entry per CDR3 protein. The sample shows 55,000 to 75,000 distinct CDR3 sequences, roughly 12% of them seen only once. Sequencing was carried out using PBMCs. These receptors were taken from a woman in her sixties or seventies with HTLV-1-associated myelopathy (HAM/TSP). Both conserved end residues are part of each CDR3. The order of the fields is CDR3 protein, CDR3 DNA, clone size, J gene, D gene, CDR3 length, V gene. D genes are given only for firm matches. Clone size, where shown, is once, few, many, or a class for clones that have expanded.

CDR3aa: CASSREQGAYEQYF; CDR3nt: TGCGCCAGCAGTCGGGAACAGGGGGCGTACGAGCAGTACTTC; abundance: many; j_gene: TRBJ2-7; d_gene: TRBD1; len: 14; v_gene: TRBV5-1
CDR3aa: CASSEAVQGARGKLFF; CDR3nt: TGTGCCAGCAGTGAAGCGGTCCAGGGGGCTCGGGGAAAACTGTTTTTT; abundance: few; j_gene: TRBJ1-4; d_gene: TRBD1; len: 16; v_gene: TRBV6-1
CDR3aa: CASTPVGQGEKLFF; CDR3nt: TGTGCCAGCACCCCGGTCGGGCAAGGTGAAAAACTGTTTTTT; abundance: few; j_gene: TRBJ1-4; d_gene: NA; len: 14; v_gene: TRBV7-9
CDR3aa: CASSLVGGSSYEQYF; CDR3nt: TGTGCCAGCAGCTTAGTTGGCGGCAGCTCCTACGAGCAGTACTTC; abundance: many; j_gene: TRBJ2-7; d_gene: NA; len: 15; v_gene: TRBV11-2
CDR3aa: CASSRGTGTYEQYF; CDR3nt: TGTGCCAGCAGTCGGGGGACAGGGACCTACGAGCAGTACTTC; abundance: many; j_gene: TRBJ2-7; d_gene: TRBD1; len: 14; v_gene: TRBV12-3/TRBV12-4
CDR3aa: CSAKPGQGRNEKLFF; CDR3nt: TGCAGTGCTAAACCGGGACAGGGACGGAATGAAAAACTGTTTTTT; abundance: NA; j_gene: TRBJ1-4; d_gene: TRBD1; len: 15; v_gene: TRBV20-1
CDR3aa: CASSYSMGAYERNEAFF; CDR3nt: TGTGCCAGCAGTTACTCGATGGGGGCCTACGAGCGCAATGAAGCTTTCTTT; abundance: few; j_gene: TRBJ1-1; d_gene: NA; len: 17; v_gene: TRBV6-5
CDR3aa: CASSQDARGEGYTF; CDR3nt: TGCGCCAGCAGCCAAGATGCAAGGGGTGAGGGCTACACCTTC; abundance: many; j_gene: TRBJ1-2; d_gene: NA; len: 14; v_gene: TRBV4-1
CDR3aa: CASSPSTGFDTEAFF; CDR3nt: TGCGCCAGCAGCCCTTCGACAGGGTTCGACACTGAAGCTTTCTTT; abundance: NA; j_gene: TRBJ1-1; d_gene: TRBD1; len: 15; v_gene: TRBV5-1
CDR3aa: CASSPDASGNNIYF; CDR3nt: TGTGCCAGCTCACCGGACGCCTCTGGAAACAACATATATTTT; abundance: NA; j_gene: TRBJ1-3; d_gene: NA; len: 14; v_gene: TRBV18
CDR3aa: CASSPPLNTEAFF; CDR3nt: TGTGCCAGCAGTCCCCCCCTGAACACTGAAGCTTTCTTT; abundance: many; j_gene: TRBJ1-1; d_gene: NA; len: 13; v_gene: TRBV28
CDR3aa: CASSLGYRVDEQFF; CDR3nt: TGCGCCAGCAGCTTGGGATACAGGGTCGATGAGCAGTTCTTC; abundance: many; j_gene: TRBJ2-1; d_gene: NA; len: 14; v_gene: TRBV5-1
CDR3aa: CASSRSQGGNYEQYF; CDR3nt: TGCGCCAGCAGCCGATCCCAGGGGGGCAACTACGAGCAGTACTTC; abundance: many; j_gene: TRBJ2-7; d_gene: NA; len: 15; v_gene: TRBV4-1
CDR3aa: CASSLGGWDRRSSYNEQFF; CDR3nt: TGTGCCAGCAGCTTAGGCGGTTGGGACAGACGGAGCTCCTACAATGAGCAGTTCTTC; abundance: NA; j_gene: TRBJ2-1; d_gene: TRBD1; len: 19; v_gene: TRBV7-8
CDR3aa: CSARDMRGTEAFF; CDR3nt: TGCAGTGCTAGAGATATGAGGGGCACTGAAGCTTTCTTT; abundance: many; j_gene: TRBJ1-1; d_gene: NA; len: 13; v_gene: TRBV20-1
CDR3aa: CAICEGELAGELVF; CDR3nt: TGTGCCATCTGTGAGGGGGAGCTGGCCGGTGAGCTGGTTTTT; abundance: NA; j_gene: TRBJ2-2; d_gene: NA; len: 14; v_gene: TRBV10-3
CDR3aa: CASSLLGLAYNEQFF; CDR3nt: TGTGCCAGCAGCTTACTAGGGTTGGCCTACAATGAGCAGTTCTTC; abundance: many; j_gene: TRBJ2-1; d_gene: NA; len: 15; v_gene: TRBV7-2
CDR3aa: CASSPPRRNTEAFF; CDR3nt: TGTGCCAGCAGTCCCCCGAGAAGGAACACTGAAGCTTTCTTT; abundance: many; j_gene: TRBJ1-1; d_gene: NA; len: 14; v_gene: TRBV12-3/TRBV12-4
CDR3aa: CASSIHTSGSGEQYF; CDR3nt: TGTGCCAGTAGTATTCATACTAGCGGGAGTGGAGAGCAGTACTTC; abundance: many; j_gene: TRBJ2-7; d_gene: TRBD2; len: 15; v_gene: TRBV19
CDR3aa: CASSLAGTSSYNEQFF; CDR3nt: TGTGCCAGCAGTCTGGCCGGGACTAGCTCCTACAATGAGCAGTTCTTC; abundance: many; j_gene: TRBJ2-1; d_gene: TRBD2; len: 16; v_gene: TRBV6-5
CDR3aa: CASGSGGGSSYEQYF; CDR3nt: TGCGCCAGTGGCTCCGGTGGGGGGAGCTCCTACGAGCAGTACTTC; abundance: few; j_gene: TRBJ2-7; d_gene: NA; len: 15; v_gene: TRBV5-1
CDR3aa: CASRYDRGNEQYF; CDR3nt: TGTGCCAGCAGGTACGACAGGGGCAACGAGCAGTACTTC; abundance: many; j_gene: TRBJ2-7; d_gene: TRBD1; len: 13; v_gene: TRBV5-5
CDR3aa: CSAIGARLAEAFF; CDR3nt: TGCAGTGCTATCGGGGCGCGTTTGGCTGAAGCTTTCTTT; abundance: many; j_gene: TRBJ1-1; d_gene: NA; len: 13; v_gene: TRBV20-1
CDR3aa: CATSREIETQYF; CDR3nt: TGTGCCACCAGCAGAGAGATAGAGACCCAGTACTTC; abundance: NA; j_gene: TRBJ2-5; d_gene: NA; len: 12; v_gene: TRBV15
CDR3aa: CSARGRGGTGELFF; CDR3nt: TGCAGTGCCAGAGGGAGGGGTGGGACCGGGGAGCTGTTTTTT; abundance: many; j_gene: TRBJ2-2; d_gene: TRBD2; len: 14; v_gene: TRBV20-1
CDR3aa: CASSLEAAGGYEQYF; CDR3nt: TGTGCCAGCAGCTTAGAGGCAGCGGGAGGCTACGAGCAGTACTTC; abundance: many; j_gene: TRBJ2-7; d_gene: TRBD2; len: 15; v_gene: TRBV7-2
CDR3aa: CASSLSGGSGYTF; CDR3nt: TGTGCCAGCAGTTTATCTGGCGGGAGCGGCTACACCTTC; abundance: many; j_gene: TRBJ1-2; d_gene: NA; len: 13; v_gene: TRBV27
CDR3aa: CASSYGQGAEAFF; CDR3nt: TGTGCCAGCAGTTACGGACAGGGGGCTGAAGCTTTCTTT; abundance: many; j_gene: TRBJ1-1; d_gene: TRBD1; len: 13; v_gene: TRBV12-3/TRBV12-4
CDR3aa: CASSSRAPQYGYTF; CDR3nt: TGTGCCAGCAGCTCCCGGGCACCCCAGTATGGCTACACCTTC; abundance: many; j_gene: TRBJ1-2; d_gene: NA; len: 14; v_gene: TRBV11-2
CDR3aa: CASSYSGTSTYEQYF; CDR3nt: TGCGCCAGCAGCTACTCCGGGACATCCACCTACGAGCAGTACTTC; abundance: many; j_gene: TRBJ2-7; d_gene: NA; len: 15; v_gene: TRBV5-1
CDR3aa: CASSLPSGGTDTQYF; CDR3nt: TGTGCCAGCAGCTTACCGAGCGGGGGGACAGATACGCAGTATTTT; abundance: many; j_gene: TRBJ2-3; d_gene: TRBD2; len: 15; v_gene: TRBV7-2
CDR3aa: CASSGEGGRNQPQHF; CDR3nt: TGTGCCAGCAGTGGCGAAGGGGGTCGCAATCAGCCCCAGCATTTT; abundance: many; j_gene: TRBJ1-5; d_gene: NA; len: 15; v_gene: TRBV6-1
CDR3aa: CASSLAGRNTEAFF; CDR3nt: TGCGCCAGCAGCTTGGCAGGGAGGAACACTGAAGCTTTCTTT; abundance: many; j_gene: TRBJ1-1; d_gene: NA; len: 14; v_gene: TRBV5-1
CDR3aa: CASSRAGTSYNEQFF; CDR3nt: TGTGCCAGCAGCCGCGCCGGGACCTCCTACAATGAGCAGTTCTTC; abundance: many; j_gene: TRBJ2-1; d_gene: NA; len: 15; v_gene: TRBV12-3/TRBV12-4
CDR3aa: CASSDSPGPNTGELFF; CDR3nt: TGTGCCAGCAGTGACTCGCCAGGGCCGAACACCGGGGAGCTGTTTTTT; abundance: many; j_gene: TRBJ2-2; d_gene: NA; len: 16; v_gene: TRBV6-4
CDR3aa: CSARDARAGETQYF; CDR3nt: TGCAGTGCTAGAGATGCGAGGGCTGGGGAGACCCAGTACTTC; abundance: many; j_gene: TRBJ2-5; d_gene: NA; len: 14; v_gene: TRBV20-1
CDR3aa: CSASSDRVMDGYTF; CDR3nt: TGCAGTGCTAGCTCAGACAGGGTGATGGATGGCTACACCTTC; abundance: many; j_gene: TRBJ1-2; d_gene: TRBD1; len: 14; v_gene: TRBV20-1
CDR3aa: CASSESDSGNQPQHF; CDR3nt: TGTGCCAGCAGTGAATCGGACAGCGGCAATCAGCCCCAGCATTTT; abundance: many; j_gene: TRBJ1-5; d_gene: NA; len: 15; v_gene: TRBV2